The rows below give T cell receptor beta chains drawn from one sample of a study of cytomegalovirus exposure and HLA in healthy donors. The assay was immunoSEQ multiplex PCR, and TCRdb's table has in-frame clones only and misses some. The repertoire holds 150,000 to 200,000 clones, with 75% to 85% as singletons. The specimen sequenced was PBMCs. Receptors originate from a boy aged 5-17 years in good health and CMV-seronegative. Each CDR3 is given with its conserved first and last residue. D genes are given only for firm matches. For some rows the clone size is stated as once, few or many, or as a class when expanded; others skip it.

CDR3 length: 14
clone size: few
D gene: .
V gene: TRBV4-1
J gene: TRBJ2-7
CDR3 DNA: TGCGCCAGCAGCCAAGTAGGGAGAGGCTACGAGCAGTACTTC
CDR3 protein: CASSQVGRGYEQYF

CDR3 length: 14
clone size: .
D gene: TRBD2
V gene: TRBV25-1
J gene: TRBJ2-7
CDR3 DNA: TGTGCCAGCAGTGATAGACTAGCGGCCTACGAGCAGTACTTC
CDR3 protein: CASSDRLAAYEQYF

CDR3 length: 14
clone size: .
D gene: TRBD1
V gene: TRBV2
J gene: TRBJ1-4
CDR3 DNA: TGTGCCAGCAGTGCCAGGGACAGAAATGAAAAACTGTTTTTT
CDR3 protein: CASSARDRNEKLFF

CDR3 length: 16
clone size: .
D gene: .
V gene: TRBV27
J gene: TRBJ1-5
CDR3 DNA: TGTGCCAGCAGTTTCCTGGCGGAGTGGAGCAATCAGCCCCAGCATTTT
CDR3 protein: CASSFLAEWSNQPQHF

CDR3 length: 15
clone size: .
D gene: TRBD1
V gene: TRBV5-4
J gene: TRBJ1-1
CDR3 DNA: TGTGCCAGCAGCGGGACAGGGGGCGTGAACACTGAAGCTTTCTTT
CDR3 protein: CASSGTGGVNTEAFF

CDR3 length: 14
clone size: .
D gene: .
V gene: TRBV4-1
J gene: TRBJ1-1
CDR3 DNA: TGCGCCAGCAGCCAAGATTTCAGTAACACTGAAGCTTTCTTT
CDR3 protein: CASSQDFSNTEAFF

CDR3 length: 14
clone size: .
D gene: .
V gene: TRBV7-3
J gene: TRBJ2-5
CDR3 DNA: TGTGCCAGCAGCCTCCTCCCCCGCCAAGAGACCCAGTACTTC
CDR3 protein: CASSLLPRQETQYF

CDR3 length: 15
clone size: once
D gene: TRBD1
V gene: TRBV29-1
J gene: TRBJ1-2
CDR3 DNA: TGCAGCGTCCCGGACAGGGCTTCGAGTAACTATGGCTACACCTTC
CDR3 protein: CSVPDRASSNYGYTF

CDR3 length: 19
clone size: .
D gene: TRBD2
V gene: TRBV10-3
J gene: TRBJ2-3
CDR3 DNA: TGTGCCATCAGTGAGTCAAATAACAGTGGCGGGGGGACTCCGGATACGCAGTATTTT
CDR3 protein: CAISESNNSGGGTPDTQYF

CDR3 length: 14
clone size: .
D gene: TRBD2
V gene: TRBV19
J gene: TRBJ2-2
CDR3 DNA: TGTGCCAGCCGGACTAGCGGCAACACCGGGGAGCTGTTTTTT
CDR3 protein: CASRTSGNTGELFF